Presented here are 11 T cell receptor beta chains from one specimen sequenced in a study of blood T cell repertoires in COVID-19. The protocol was immunoSEQ multiplex PCR, while the TCRdb copy is restricted to in-frame clones and leaves out a portion. Of about 40,000 clones in the sample, around 80% were seen once. The sample comprised peripheral blood. These receptors were taken from a man at least 80 years old with acute or convalescent COVID-19.

The V call is TRBV9, the J call TRBJ1-1, with TRBD1 identical over 10 bases. V lost 4 bases, J lost 4 bases, and 13 bases stayed unmatched. The CDR3 has 17 residues. Germline CDR1 reads SGDLS; CDR2 reads YYNGEE. The DNA of the CDR3 is TGTGCCAGCAGCTTTCTAGGGACAGGGGTTTGGAGCACTGAAGCTTTCTTT. Protein product: CASSFLGTGVWSTEAFF.

The chain has TRBV2 and TRBJ2-7; D gene ambiguous. With 3 bases removed from V and 0 bases from J, the gap between germline ends came to 12 bases. Germline lookup yields CDR1 SNHLY and CDR2 FYNNEI. The CDR3 consists of 15 residues. The CDR3 reads CASSDAGFSSYEQYF. The CDR3 DNA reads as TGTGCCAGCAGTGACGCCGGGTTCTCCTCCTACGAGCAGTACTTC.

The rearrangement joins TRBV5-1 to TRBJ2-1, with 11 bases that match TRBD1. Germline V gene data show CDR1 as SGHRS and CDR2 as YFSETQ. The CDR3 extends over 15 amino acids. J gave up 4 bases and V 2 bases, and 2 bases lay outside the gene matches. In DNA form, the CDR3 reads TGCGCCAGCAGCTTCGGGACAGGGGGATACAATGAGCAGTTCTTC. Its protein is CASSFGTGGYNEQFF.

The genes are TRBV11-3 and TRBJ1-1, with 9 nucleotides matching TRBD1. CDR1 and CDR2 from the germline V gene are SGHNT and YENEEA. The CDR3 is 14 residues long. With 1 base clipped from V and 3 bases from J, the junction kept 0 bases outside the gene matches. CDR3 loop: CASSLGDRDTEAFF. The DNA of the CDR3 is TGTGCCAGCAGCTTAGGGGACAGGGACACTGAAGCTTTCTTT.

The chain employs TRBV5-6 and TRBJ2-2; D possibly corresponds to TRBD1 (6 bases). Germline V gene sequence: CDR1 SGHDT, CDR2 YYEEEE. Trimming took off 1 base at V and 2 bases at J, with 9 bases between the two ends. This CDR3 spans 15 amino acids. In DNA form, the CDR3 reads TGTGCCAGCAGCTTGTGGGGGCTTAACACCGGGGAGCTGTTTTTT. The encoded protein is CASSLWGLNTGELFF.

The sample holds one count of this clone. The genes are TRBV5-8 and TRBJ2-1; 9 nucleotides align to TRBD2. Trimming at V came to 4 bases and at J to 4 bases, leaving 12 bases not matched to a gene. CDR1 is SGHTS, CDR2 YDEGEE, per germline. This CDR3 is built from 17 residues. The CDR3 loop is CASSRLGGAGGYNEQFF. In DNA form, the CDR3 reads TGTGCCAGCAGCCGCCTTGGGGGAGCGGGGGGTTACAATGAGCAGTTCTTC.

This sequence joins TRBV5-1 and TRBJ2-1, with TRBD2 matching 7 bases. CDR3 length equals 15 residues. Germline V gives CDR1 SGHRS, CDR2 YFSETQ. V shed 1 base and J 1 base; nucleotides not matched to a gene: 2. CDR3 nucleotides: TGCGCCAGCAGCTTGAGCGGGATATCCTACAATGAGCAGTTCTTC. This sequence encodes CASSLSGISYNEQFF.

The rearrangement joins TRBV18 to TRBJ2-7, with D uncertain. CDR3 length: 14 residues. The germline CDR1 and CDR2 sequences are KGHSH and LQKENI. Between the trimmed V and J ends, which lost 6 bases and 7 bases, there was a span of 19 bases. The CDR3 DNA sequence: TGTGCCAGCTCCCTTGAGGTCCGTTCAAGGGAGCAGTACTTC. Translation: CASSLEVRSREQYF.

This clone was seen once. This chain connects TRBV4-2 to TRBJ2-1; 7 positions agree with TRBD2. This CDR3 is built from 15 residues. Germline CDR1 is LGHNA and CDR2 is YNFKEQ. The J segment lost 7 bases and the V segment lost 0 bases, leaving 6 bases of the junction unmatched. The CDR3 nucleotides are TGTGCCAGCAGCCAAGATCAAGGACTAGGTAATGAGCAGTTCTTC. Its protein product is CASSQDQGLGNEQFF.

In DNA form, the CDR3 reads TGTGCCAGTAGTCGCGACAGGGGGAATAGCATTCAGTACTTC. This encodes CASSRDRGNSIQYF. V and J are TRBV19 and TRBJ2-4; 9 positions agree with TRBD1. The germline gives CDR1 LNHDA, CDR2 SQIVND (reference sequence). With 5 bases clipped from V and 9 bases from J, the junction kept 8 bases outside the gene matches. This CDR3 has 14 amino acids.

V and J are TRBV13 and TRBJ2-3; 9 bases are a match to TRBD2. CDR1 and CDR2 (germline): PRHDT, FYEKMQ (reference sequence). V lost 0 bases and J lost 3; bases outside the gene matches: 4. The CDR3 totals 16 residues. The CDR3 here is CASSLGAGGWTDTQYF. The DNA of the CDR3 is TGTGCCAGCAGCTTAGGAGCGGGAGGTTGGACAGATACGCAGTATTTT.